The 24 T cell receptor beta chains presented below share a single source sample, sequenced in a study of cytomegalovirus exposure and HLA in healthy donors. Primers for the PCR totalled 60 Vbeta and 13 Jbeta. Sequencing used immunoSEQ multiplex PCR; TCRdb keeps in-frame clones, though not all of them. In the table there are about 160,000 clones, 75% to 80% of which are singletons. Sequencing used PBMCs. These receptors all come from a woman aged 50 to 60 in good health and CMV-seropositive.

V usage is TRBV6-5 and J usage is TRBJ2-1; 8 nucleotides match TRBD1. V trimming: 6 bases; J trimming: 3 bases; junction bases outside the gene matches: 7. The germline V gene encodes CDR1 MNHEY and CDR2 SVGAGI. This CDR3 has 15 residues. As DNA, the CDR3 is TGTGCCAGCAGACCTCGGACAGGGAACTACAATGAGCAGTTCTTC. Protein: CASRPRTGNYNEQFF.

This clone came up a few times. The genes are TRBV5-1 and TRBJ1-5; D gene uncertain. The CDR3 is 13 amino acids. Germline CDR1 is SGHRS and CDR2 is YFSETQ. V was trimmed by 8 bases and J by 3 bases, leaving 12 bases between them. CDR3 in amino acids: CARLGKYNQPQHF. CDR3 coding DNA: TGCGCCAGACTCGGTAAGTACAATCAGCCCCAGCATTTT. The entire variable domain, with the rest obtained from reference TRBV5-1 and TRBJ1-5, is as follows: KAGVTQTPRYLIKTRGQQVTLSCSPISGHRSVSWYQQTPGQGLQFLFEYFSETQRNKGNFPGRFSGRQFSNSRSEMNVSTLELGDSALYLCARLGKYNQPQHFGDGTRLSIL.

V and J are TRBV5-6 and TRBJ2-3, with D hard to call. The CDR3 contains 14 residues. Trimming cost V 4 bases and J 5 bases, with 14 bases left between them. Germline loops: CDR1 SGHDT, CDR2 YYEEEE. CDR3 nucleotides: TGTGCCAGCAGCCCCCGGTGGGCCCGAGATACGCAGTATTTT. It is translated as CASSPRWARDTQYF.

The gene calls are TRBV15 and TRBJ2-7; TRBD1 is a possible D gene (5 bases). The CDR3 contains 12 residues. Germline-derived CDR1 and CDR2 are LNHNV and YYDKDF (reference sequence). With 2 bases removed from V and 5 bases from J, the gap between germline ends came to 7 bases. Written as DNA, the CDR3 is TGTGCCACCAGCAGATTGGACAACGAGCAGTACTTC. Amino acid sequence: CATSRLDNEQYF.

The rearrangement uses TRBV7-6 and TRBJ2-7; 9 nucleotides align to TRBD2. The V gene end was trimmed by 4 bases and the J gene end by 5 bases; junction bases not matched to a gene: 12. The germline V gene encodes CDR1 SGHVS and CDR2 FNYEAQ. The CDR3 is 16 amino acids. In nucleotides, the CDR3 is TGTGCCAGCAGCTCGGCAAGCGGGAGGATTGGGAACGAGCAGTACTTC. This encodes CASSSASGRIGNEQYF.

V and J are TRBV19 and TRBJ1-5; TRBD1 matches 7 bases. Germline CDR1 is LNHDA and CDR2 is SQIVND (reference sequence). The CDR3 sequence is 18 residues long. Trimming cost V 1 base and J 1 base; bases outside gene matches: 10. The CDR3, as DNA: TGTGCCAGTAGTATAGGCCTCACCGGGACAGTGAGCAATCAGCCCCAGCATTTT. Residues: CASSIGLTGTVSNQPQHF.

The CDR3 DNA reads as TGTGCCAGCAGTTCAGACACGAGCAGGAATCAGCCCCAGCATTTT. Translating gives CASSSDTSRNQPQHF. The rearrangement links TRBV28 to TRBJ1-5; D remains ambiguous. The germline V and J ends were trimmed by 4 bases and 4 bases, with 14 bases remaining between them. Germline CDR1 is MDHEN and CDR2 is SYDVKM. The CDR3 consists of 15 residues.

The V and J genes are TRBV6-1 and TRBJ1-5, with D unresolved. The germline CDR1 and CDR2 sequences are MNHNS and SASEGT. V shed 2 bases and J shed 1 base, with 9 bases lying between them. The CDR3 extends over 15 amino acids. CDR3 bases: TGTGCCAGCAGTGAACCGGTCGGGAGCAATCAGCCCCAGCATTTT. The encoded protein is CASSEPVGSNQPQHF.

J is TRBJ1-1 and V is TRBV29-1; possible D gene TRBD1, 5 bases. CDR1 and CDR2 from the germline V gene are SQVTM and ANQGSEA. The CDR3 is made up of 13 amino acids. V lost 6 bases and J lost 1, with 12 bases in between. The CDR3 DNA follows: TGCAGCGTGGGGCGGCGATCGAACACTGAAGCTTTCTTT. It encodes CSVGRRSNTEAFF.

This chain links TRBV19 with TRBJ1-3; D gene unclear. With 2 bases removed from V and 2 bases from J, the gap between germline ends came to 10 bases. From germline, CDR1 is LNHDA and CDR2 SQIVND (reference sequence). This CDR3 has 15 residues. The CDR3 DNA is TGTGCCAGTAGTATATCTACGGGTACTGGAAACACCATATATTTT. This codes for CASSISTGTGNTIYF.

The chain carries TRBV6-1 and TRBJ1-2, with no clear D. The germline CDR1 and CDR2 sequences are MNHNS and SASEGT. V gave up 1 base and J gave up 7 bases, with 10 bases separating them. This CDR3 has 13 amino acids. As DNA, the CDR3 is TGTGCCAGCAGTGAAGTTGAGGGTCTTGGCTACACCTTC. Encoded protein: CASSEVEGLGYTF.

This chain connects TRBV7-2 to TRBJ2-7; 10 bases line up with TRBD2. The CDR3 is made up of 14 amino acids. The junction had 2 bases not matched to a gene; V was cut back by 5 bases and J by 1 base. Germline V gene data show CDR1 as SGHTA and CDR2 as FQGNSA. The CDR3, as DNA: TGTGCCAGCAGCGCTAGCGGGGGATCCTACGAGCAGTACTTC. It translates to CASSASGGSYEQYF. The entire variable domain, with the rest obtained from reference TRBV7-2 and TRBJ2-7, is as follows: GAGVSQSPSNKVTEKGKDVELRCDPISGHTALYWYRQSLGQGLEFLIYFQGNSAPDKSGLPSDRFSAERTGGSVSTLTIQRTQQEDSAVYLCASSASGGSYEQYFGPGTRLTVT.

The rearrangement uses TRBV19 and TRBJ2-7; 14 nucleotides align to TRBD2. The CDR3 covers 16 residues. Unmatched junction bases numbered 2, after V lost 0 bases and J lost 4 bases. Germline assignment: CDR1 LNHDA and CDR2 SQIVND (reference sequence). CDR3 region: CASSIDRTSGRYEQYF. CDR3 in DNA: TGTGCCAGTAGTATAGACCGGACTAGCGGGAGGTACGAGCAGTACTTC.

The chain carries TRBV6-5 and TRBJ2-7; possibly TRBD2 for D (6 bases). Germline CDR1 and CDR2: MNHEY and SVGAGI. CDR3 length equals 14 residues. V lost 6 bases, J lost 0 bases, and 12 bases lay in between. CDR3 DNA sequence: TGTGCCAGCAGGGCCGGGACTCACTCCTACGAGCAGTACTTC. It codes for CASRAGTHSYEQYF.

The chain combines TRBV18 with TRBJ1-2; the match to TRBD1 covers 7 bases. V shed 2 bases, J shed 8 bases, and the junction held 2 bases outside the gene matches. Germline lookup yields CDR1 KGHSH and CDR2 LQKENI. This CDR3 region has 12 residues. The CDR3 loop is CASSPDRDGYTF. The CDR3 DNA is TGTGCCAGCTCACCAGACAGGGACGGCTACACCTTC.

This chain uses TRBV6-1 with TRBJ2-7; 7 nucleotides line up with TRBD1. The CDR3 consists of 14 residues. V lost 2 bases, J lost 6 bases, and 7 bases stayed unmatched. Germline V lookup: CDR1 MNHNS, CDR2 SASEGT. CDR3 in amino acids: CASSERQGRSEQYF. CDR3 bases: TGTGCCAGCAGTGAAAGACAGGGTCGTTCCGAGCAGTACTTC.

The chain couples TRBV28 to TRBJ2-4; 9 bases agree with TRBD2. The CDR3 contains 21 residues. Trimming took 6 bases from V and 0 from J; bases not matched to a gene: 21. CDR1 and CDR2 (germline): MDHEN, SYDVKM. This CDR3 reads CASRLRLGAGGLGQAKNIQYF. The CDR3, as DNA: TGTGCCAGCAGGCTACGCCTTGGTGCGGGGGGGCTCGGACAAGCCAAAAACATTCAGTACTTC.

J is TRBJ2-7 and V is TRBV6-1, with TRBD2 identical over 8 bases. Trimming cost V 8 bases and J 4 bases; bases outside gene matches: 10. Germline lookup yields CDR1 MNHNS and CDR2 SASEGT. CDR3 length: 14 amino acids. CDR3 sequence: CASRGGAERYEQYF. CDR3 in DNA: TGTGCCAGCCGGGGGGGGGCCGAAAGGTACGAGCAGTACTTC.

The chain uses TRBV6-5 and TRBJ1-1; tentative D call: TRBD1 (6 bases). The CDR3 is 13 amino acids. V lost 7 bases and J 2 bases, leaving 11 bases between the germline ends. Germline-derived CDR1 and CDR2 are MNHEY and SVGAGI. The CDR3 reads CASKRTVNTEAFF. The CDR3 nucleotides are TGTGCCAGCAAACGGACAGTTAACACTGAAGCTTTCTTT.

This chain uses TRBV5-1 with TRBJ2-3; 7 bases match TRBD2. Germline V gene sequence: CDR1 SGHRS, CDR2 YFSETQ. Unmatched junction bases numbered 4, after V lost 6 bases and J lost 0 bases. The CDR3 covers 14 residues. The CDR3 nucleotides are TGCGCCAGCACCAATAGCGGGAGCACAGATACGCAGTATTTT. This sequence encodes CASTNSGSTDTQYF.

Only one count was recorded for this clone. The chain has TRBV9 and TRBJ1-6, with TRBD1 matching 8 bases. J was trimmed by 7 bases and V by 0 bases; bases with no gene match: 6. Germline CDR1 SGDLS, CDR2 YYNGEE. This CDR3 region has 16 residues. CDR3 amino acids: CASSVAGTGSNSPLHF. The CDR3 bases are TGTGCCAGCAGCGTAGCCGGGACAGGATCCAATTCACCCCTCCACTTT.

The chain uses TRBV5-6 and TRBJ2-3; 10 bases agree with TRBD2. Germline-derived CDR1 and CDR2 are SGHDT and YYEEEE. Trimming at V came to 9 bases and at J to 4 bases, leaving 8 bases not matched to a gene. The CDR3 length is 14 residues. This CDR3 is CATRLAGEADTQYF. As DNA, the CDR3 is TGTGCCACCCGGCTAGCGGGAGAGGCAGATACGCAGTATTTT.

The rearrangement joins TRBV4-2 to TRBJ2-1; D is perhaps TRBD2 (6 bases). This CDR3 is 16 amino acids long. Germline V gene data show CDR1 as LGHNA and CDR2 as YNFKEQ. Trimming pared 4 bases from V and 0 bases from J, leaving 13 bases between. CDR3 in DNA: TGTGCCAGCAGCCCTGCGGGGATCGGCTCCTACAATGAGCAGTTCTTC. Amino acid sequence: CASSPAGIGSYNEQFF.

The J gene is TRBJ1-1, the V gene TRBV14; 8 positions agree with TRBD1. CDR1 and CDR2 (germline): SGHDN, FVKESK. Trimming cost V 4 bases and J 4 bases; bases outside gene matches: 2. The CDR3 length is 13 residues. The CDR3 loop is CASSLTGGTEAFF. CDR3 coding DNA: TGTGCCAGCAGCCTTACAGGGGGCACTGAAGCTTTCTTT.